A selection of T cell receptor beta chains follows, all from one sample in a study of shared clonotypes between healthy human individuals. The assay was immunoSEQ multiplex PCR, and TCRdb's table has in-frame clones only and misses some. This table has around 510,000 clones, roughly four fifths appearing once. The source material was PBMCs. These receptors were obtained from a middle-aged woman in good health. Some clones in this sample may be carry-over from other donors' samples. Each CDR3 is given with its conserved first and last residue. Each record gives: D gene, V gene, clone size, J gene, CDR3 DNA, CDR3 protein. D genes are given only for firm matches. The size of a clone is reported for some rows only, either as once, few or many, or as a class for expanded clones.

>TRBD2|TRBV10-3|-|TRBJ2-1
TGTGCCATCAGTGAGTCGAGTGGTAGAACTAGCGGGTCCTACAATGAGCAGTTCTTC
CAISESSGRTSGSYNEQFF
>-|TRBV19|-|TRBJ1-5
TGTGCCAGTAGTCCCCTCTCTCAAAAAAATCAGCCCCAGCATTTT
CASSPLSQKNQPQHF
>TRBD2|TRBV29-1|few|TRBJ2-1
TGCAGCGTTGGTGGGACTAGCGGGAGTATGGAGCAGTTCTTC
CSVGGTSGSMEQFF
>-|TRBV11-2|-|TRBJ1-5
TGTGCCAGCAGCTTAGAGGGGGGCGGTGGGCAGCCCCAGCATTTT
CASSLEGGGGQPQHF
>-|TRBV28|few|TRBJ1-2
TGTGCCAGCAGTCCCCCGTTACGGGGGGGCTACACCTTC
CASSPPLRGGYTF
>-|TRBV10-3|-|TRBJ2-7
TGTGCCATCACGGCCCAAGAGACCTACGAGCAGTACTTC
CAITAQETYEQYF
>-|TRBV9|-|TRBJ1-3
TGTGCCAGCAGCCCCAATCGGGTCGGTCAGGGTCGTACTGGAAACACCATATATTTT
CASSPNRVGQGRTGNTIYF
>-|TRBV11-1|-|TRBJ2-7
TGTGCCAGCAGCTTAGTTCGGGCAGGGACGTACGAGCAGTACTTC
CASSLVRAGTYEQYF
>-|TRBV10-3|-|TRBJ1-1
TGTGCCATCATGGACCGATTGAACACTGAAGCTTTCTTT
CAIMDRLNTEAFF
>-|TRBV18|-|TRBJ2-5
TGTGCCAGCTCACTCCAGAGAGGGGACGGCGAGACCCAGTACTTC
CASSLQRGDGETQYF
>-|TRBV7-9|-|TRBJ2-7
TGTGCCAGCAGCTTGGCAGGGACCTACGAGCAGTACTTC
CASSLAGTYEQYF
>-|TRBV7-2|-|TRBJ1-2
TGTGCCAGCAGCCCCAGGACCGCGGCTGGCGACTACACCTTC
CASSPRTAAGDYTF
>TRBD2|TRBV7-6|-|TRBJ2-1
TGTGCCAGCAGCTTAGGGACTAGCGGGAGCTATGAGCAGTTCTTC
CASSLGTSGSYEQFF
>-|TRBV15|once|TRBJ1-5
TGTGCCACCTCGGGGGACCTCCGTGGCAATCAGCCCCAGCATTTT
CATSGDLRGNQPQHF
>-|TRBV7-6|-|TRBJ2-7
TGTGCCAGCAGCTTATATCTCAATTCCTACGAGCAGTACTTC
CASSLYLNSYEQYF
>TRBD2|TRBV18|-|TRBJ2-1
TGTGCCAGCTCACCCGCGGGACTAGCGGGAGGGGATGAGCAGTTCTTC
CASSPAGLAGGDEQFF
>-|TRBV5-6|few|TRBJ2-7
TGTGCCAGCAGCTATAACTCCTACGAGCAGTACTTC
CASSYNSYEQYF
>-|TRBV10-2|-|TRBJ1-4
TGCGCCAGCAGTGAACGGATAGCTAATGAAAAACTGTTTTTT
CASSERIANEKLFF
>-|TRBV5-4|once|TRBJ2-2
TGTGCCAGCAGGGGTCAACAGGGCGACACCGGGGAGCTGTTTTTT
CASRGQQGDTGELFF
>-|TRBV28|-|TRBJ2-3
TGTGCCAGCAGCCACTACGTTAAAACAGATACGCAGTATTTT
CASSHYVKTDTQYF
>-|TRBV6-1|-|TRBJ2-3
TGTGCCAGCATCAGGACAGCCACAGATACGCAGTATTTT
CASIRTATDTQYF
>TRBD2|TRBV2|many|TRBJ2-5
TGTGCCAGCAGCCCCGGCACTAGCGGGAGAAGGAAGGGGAAAGAGACCCAGTACTTC
CASSPGTSGRRKGKETQYF
>TRBD1|TRBV7-8|-|TRBJ2-5
TGTGCCAGCAGCTTAGTCCCGGGGACAGGAGAGACCCAGTACTTC
CASSLVPGTGETQYF
>-|TRBV11-2|-|TRBJ2-3
TGTGCCAGCAGCCGTGGCTCCGGGGGTAGCACAGATACGCAGTATTTT
CASSRGSGGSTDTQYF
>-|TRBV7-6|-|TRBJ2-7
TGTGCCAGCAGCTTAGACTTCTCCCGAGTCTACGAGCAGTACTTC
CASSLDFSRVYEQYF
>TRBD1|TRBV2|once|TRBJ2-1
TGTGCCAGCACAGACAGGGTCAATGAGCAGTTCTTC
CASTDRVNEQFF
>-|TRBV7-8|once|TRBJ2-5
TGTGCCAGCAGCTGGGACGGTACCCAAGAGACCCAGTACTTC
CASSWDGTQETQYF
>-|TRBV28|-|TRBJ1-5
TGTGCCACTACGGACAGTAATAGCAATCAGCCCCAGCATTTT
CATTDSNSNQPQHF
>TRBD1|TRBV28|-|TRBJ1-1
TGTGCCAGCAGTTTGAGGGGGCCAGGCATTGAAGCTTTCTTT
CASSLRGPGIEAFF
>-|TRBV5-3|-|TRBJ2-3
TGTGCCAGAAGCTTGGAAAGGTGTACAGGGCCCCGGGCAGATACGCAGTATTTT
CARSLERCTGPRADTQYF
>-|TRBV6-5|-|TRBJ1-1
TGTGCCAGCAGCCCACTGAGGGGGGTCACTGAAGCTTTCTTT
CASSPLRGVTEAFF
>TRBD2|TRBV6-6|-|TRBJ2-1
TGTGCCAGCATCCTTGAGCGGGAGGGCTCGAATGAGCAGTTCTTC
CASILEREGSNEQFF
>-|TRBV29-1|-|TRBJ1-1
TGCAGCTCTAGGGAGAGGGGGACTGAAGCTTTCTTT
CSSRERGTEAFF
>-|TRBV4-3|-|TRBJ1-3
TGCGCCAGCAGCCCGGGGCCCAGCTCTGGAAACACCATATATTTT
CASSPGPSSGNTIYF
>TRBD2|TRBV7-2|once|TRBJ2-3
TGTGCCAGCAGCACTATGACTAGCGGCACAGATACGCAGTATTTT
CASSTMTSGTDTQYF
>TRBD2|TRBV29-1|-|TRBJ2-3
TGCAGCGTTGGAGCGGGAGAGAGCACAGATACGCAGTATTTT
CSVGAGESTDTQYF
>TRBD1|TRBV30|-|TRBJ1-1
TGTGCCTGGAGTGAAGGGGGCAAGACGCTGGCTTTCTTT
CAWSEGGKTLAFF
>TRBD2|TRBV7-3|-|TRBJ2-3
TGTGCCAGCAGCTCGGGACTAGCGGAGGGCACAGATACGCAGTATTTT
CASSSGLAEGTDTQYF
>-|TRBV28|-|TRBJ1-2
TGTGCCAGCAGTATCCTCAAGGACCTCCTAAATGGCTACACCTTC
CASSILKDLLNGYTF
>TRBD2|TRBV7-2|many|TRBJ2-7
TGTGCCAGCAGCTTAACGCGGGAGGGCCCCGAGCAGTACTTC
CASSLTREGPEQYF
>-|TRBV5-4|few|TRBJ2-5
TGTGCCAGCAGCCCGCGTGGTGTAACCGAGACCCAGTACTTC
CASSPRGVTETQYF
>TRBD1|TRBV6-5|-|TRBJ2-2
TGTGCCAGCAGTTCCCAGACAGGGGCAGGCACCGGGGAGCTGTTTTTT
CASSSQTGAGTGELFF
>-|TRBV29-1|-|TRBJ1-4
TGCAGCGTTGGTGGCAGGGGAGGTCCTAATGAAAAACTGTTTTTT
CSVGGRGGPNEKLFF
>TRBD1|TRBV28|-|TRBJ2-5
TGTGCCAGCTCGGGGACAGGGTTGGAGACCCAGTACTTC
CASSGTGLETQYF
>-|TRBV6-1|-|TRBJ2-7
TGTGCCAGCAGTCGGCCAGAAACCTACGAGCAGTACTTC
CASSRPETYEQYF
>TRBD2|TRBV2|-|TRBJ2-2
TGTGCCAGCAGTTCAGGGACTAGCGCGAACACCGGGGAGCTGTTTTTT
CASSSGTSANTGELFF
>-|TRBV4-1|-|TRBJ2-7
TGCGCCAGCAGCCAAGAGACCGGGGCTTTCGAGCAGTACTTC
CASSQETGAFEQYF
>TRBD2|TRBV19|-|TRBJ2-1
TGTGCCAGTAGTAGTTATTGGAGGGCGGGAGCAGACAATGAGCAGTTCTTC
CASSSYWRAGADNEQFF
>TRBD1|TRBV23-1|-|TRBJ2-5
TGCGCCAGCAGTTCCAGGGGGCTTTGGAAGACCCAGTACTTC
CASSSRGLWKTQYF
>-|TRBV6-5|-|TRBJ1-2
TGTGCCAGCAGTCCTGACAGCAACTATGGCTACACCTTC
CASSPDSNYGYTF
>-|TRBV7-3|-|TRBJ2-5
TGTGCCAGCAGCTTAACGACCGAAGTCCCAAGATGGACCCAGTACTTC
CASSLTTEVPRWTQYF
>-|TRBV7-9|few|TRBJ1-1
TGTGCCAGCAGCGGAGAGGACGGCGTGAACACTGAAGCTTTCTTT
CASSGEDGVNTEAFF
>-|TRBV2|-|TRBJ2-7
TGTGCCAGCAGTGAAGGGTCAGGCTACGAGCAGTACTTC
CASSEGSGYEQYF
>TRBD2|TRBV11-2|once|TRBJ2-7
TGTGCCAGCAGCTTAGATCTAAGGGCCCGGGGGGACGAGCAGTACTTC
CASSLDLRARGDEQYF
>-|TRBV7-9|few|TRBJ1-1
TGTGCCAGCAGAGCCACGATAGGTTGGAACACTGAAGCTTTCTTT
CASRATIGWNTEAFF
>TRBD2|TRBV7-9|-|TRBJ2-1
TGTGCCAGCAGCCCAAGCGGGAGGGGACACAATGAGCAGTTCTTC
CASSPSGRGHNEQFF
>TRBD1|TRBV2|few|TRBJ2-2
TGTGCCAGCAGTAGAACAGGGGGCGGCACCGGGGAGCTGTTTTTT
CASSRTGGGTGELFF
>TRBD2|TRBV5-1|-|TRBJ2-3
TGCGCCAGCAGCTTAGCGGGGGTCCGCACAGATACGCAGTATTTT
CASSLAGVRTDTQYF
>-|TRBV10-3|-|TRBJ2-1
TGTGCCATCAGTGACAGGACAAGAGACTACAATGAGCAGTTCTTC
CAISDRTRDYNEQFF
>-|TRBV7-2|-|TRBJ2-3
TGTGCCAGCGGCCTGGGGCGGCCTAGCACAGATACGCAGTATTTT
CASGLGRPSTDTQYF